This T cell receptor beta chain was obtained from a study of cytomegalovirus exposure and HLA in healthy donors. Primers included in the PCR were 60 Vbeta and 13 Jbeta primers. Some clones are missing from TCRdb's copy, which holds only in-frame ones; the method was immunoSEQ multiplex PCR. Here the sample spans 150,000 or so clones, 75% to 85% being singletons. V shed 3 bases, J shed 4 bases, and the junction held 6 bases outside the gene matches. CDR3 length: 15 residues. CDR1 and CDR2 (germline): LNHDA, SQIVND (reference sequence). This clone was counted only a few times. The sequenced material came from PBMCs. The clonotype comes from a woman aged 18-29 years in good health and CMV-seropositive. The chain is built from TRBV19 and TRBJ2-1, with 7 bases lining up with TRBD2. DNA for the CDR3: TGTGCCAGTAGTATTATGGGGGGGGGATACAATGAGCAGTTCTTC. This codes for CASSIMGGGYNEQFF.